The 21 T cell receptor beta chains reported below all come from one sample, sequenced in a study of blood T cell repertoires in COVID-19. TCRdb keeps only in-frame clones here, not all; method: immunoSEQ multiplex PCR. The data contain about 36,000 clones, approximately 86% of them singletons. The sequenced sample consisted of peripheral blood. These receptors came from a human donor in a cohort sampled during active COVID-19.

The J gene is TRBJ2-7, the V gene TRBV7-3; 9 positions agree with TRBD1. The CDR3 runs to 14 residues. Trimming removed 4 bases from V and 6 bases from J; junction bases left unmatched: 7. Germline V gene data show CDR1 as SGHTA and CDR2 as FQGTGA. CDR3 DNA: TGTGCCAGCAGCTCCGGACAGGGGTTCTCCGAGCAGTACTTC. Residues: CASSSGQGFSEQYF.

The rearrangement uses TRBV28 and TRBJ1-4; D gene ambiguous. V was pared by 6 bases and J by 8 bases, with 13 bases between. The CDR3 sequence is 13 residues long. Per the germline V gene, CDR1 is MDHEN and CDR2 is SYDVKM. This CDR3 reads CASSFPAGEKLFF. In DNA form, the CDR3 reads TGTGCCAGCAGCTTCCCCGCGGGGGAAAAACTGTTTTTT.

The chain employs TRBV2 and TRBJ2-1; 12 nucleotides match TRBD2. Germline loops: CDR1 SNHLY, CDR2 FYNNEI. With V trimmed by 2 bases and J by 4 bases, 6 bases remained unmatched. The CDR3 contains 17 residues. The CDR3 loop is CASSELAGGRGYNEQFF. The CDR3 DNA is TGTGCCAGCAGTGAACTAGCGGGGGGGAGAGGTTACAATGAGCAGTTCTTC.

The chain uses TRBV5-5 and TRBJ1-3, with TRBD1 identical over 8 bases. Germline CDR1 SGHKS, CDR2 YYEKEE (reference sequence). The V segment lost 2 bases and the J segment 3 bases; nucleotides outside the gene matches: 4. The CDR3 contains 15 residues. The CDR3: CASSLDRGDGNTIYF. The DNA of the CDR3 is TGTGCCAGCAGCTTAGACAGGGGAGATGGAAACACCATATATTTT.

The CDR3 DNA is TGTGCCAGCAGCTTAGGAGGGACTAGCGGGACTAAAGAGACCCAGTACTTC. It codes for CASSLGGTSGTKETQYF. V and J are TRBV7-2 and TRBJ2-5; 13 bases are a match to TRBD2. The CDR3 consists of 17 residues. Germline-derived CDR1 and CDR2 are SGHTA and FQGNSA. The V and J ends lost 1 base and 3 bases, in that order; junction bases with no gene match: 5.

V gene TRBV9 combines with J gene TRBJ2-1; D is perhaps TRBD1 (5 bases). Germline V gene sequence: CDR1 SGDLS, CDR2 YYNGEE. The length of the CDR3 is 13 residues. V dropped 4 bases and J dropped 8 bases, with 13 bases sitting between them. This CDR3 reads CASSPLVQDEQFF. CDR3 in DNA: TGTGCCAGCAGCCCCCTCGTACAGGATGAGCAGTTCTTC. The whole variable domain, filled in from reference TRBV9 and TRBJ2-1, reads DSGVTQTPKHLITATGQRVTLRCSPRSGDLSVYWYQQSLDQGLQFLIQYYNGEERAKGNILERFSAQQFPDLHSELNLSSLELGDSALYFCASSPLVQDEQFFGPGTRLTVL.

This chain links TRBV27 with TRBJ2-7, with TRBD2 matching over 9 bases. The CDR3 is made up of 13 amino acids. CDR1 and CDR2 (germline): MNHEY, SMNVEV (reference sequence). J lost 3 bases, V lost 6 bases, and 3 bases had no gene match. In DNA, the CDR3 is TGTGCCAGCAGCGCGGGGGGGGGCTACGAGCAGTACTTC. This sequence encodes CASSAGGGYEQYF.

The V and J genes are TRBV7-3 and TRBJ2-7; TRBD1 agrees at 9 bases. With 6 bases clipped from V and 6 bases from J, the junction kept 9 bases outside the gene matches. This CDR3 comprises 14 residues. Germline V gives CDR1 SGHTA, CDR2 FQGTGA. CDR3 sequence (DNA): TGTGCCAGCAGGACCCAGGGACAGGGAGGCGAGCAGTACTTC. Translation gives CASRTQGQGGEQYF.

As DNA, the CDR3 is TGTGCCAGCAGCCCTACTCCCCGACAGTCTCACGGTGTCGAGCAGTACTTC. It is translated as CASSPTPRQSHGVEQYF. The V call is TRBV11-2, the J call TRBJ2-7; TRBD1 might be the D (5 bases). V was trimmed by 5 bases and J by 6 bases, leaving 26 bases between them. The CDR3 contains 17 residues. Looked up from germline, CDR1 is SGHAT and CDR2 is FQNNGV.

This chain uses TRBV4-3 with TRBJ2-3; D gene uncertain. Looked up from germline, CDR1 is LGHNA and CDR2 is YSLEER. This CDR3 comprises 15 residues. Trimming removed 6 bases from V and 0 bases from J, with 13 bases in between. The CDR3 loop reads CASRHTSGSTDTQYF. The CDR3, as DNA: TGCGCCAGCAGGCATACCTCGGGTAGCACAGATACGCAGTATTTT.

The chain carries TRBV30 and TRBJ2-1, with 14 bases fitting TRBD2. Trimming removed 4 bases from V and 9 bases from J; junction bases left unmatched: 5. Germline CDR1 is GTSNPN and CDR2 is SVGIG (reference sequence). The CDR3 runs 14 residues. CDR3: CAWTRTSGGSEQFF. The DNA of the CDR3 is TGTGCCTGGACTCGGACTAGCGGGGGGAGTGAGCAGTTCTTC.

This clone was observed many times. The chain joins TRBV5-8 to TRBJ2-1, with D possibly TRBD2 on 6 matching bases. The CDR3 extends over 14 amino acids. Germline V CDR1 and CDR2: SGHTS, YDEGEE. Trimming removed 6 bases at V and 0 bases at J, with 10 bases between. The CDR3 region has the DNA TGTGCCAGCACCTTCGGGAGCTCCTACAATGAGCAGTTCTTC. Translation: CASTFGSSYNEQFF.

V is TRBV19 and J is TRBJ1-5; D perhaps matches TRBD1 (5 bases). Trimming stripped 0 bases from V and 6 bases from J, with 15 bases between. The CDR3 has 16 residues. The germline V gene has CDR1 LNHDA and CDR2 SQIVND (reference sequence). As DNA, the CDR3 is TGTGCCAGTAGTATAGATAGTGGCGGGACGTTTCAGCCCCAGCATTTT. Protein sequence: CASSIDSGGTFQPQHF.

On this clone itself: This may be a read error: a much more frequent sequence differs by one nucleotide. This same CDR3 is encoded by further DNA sequences in the sample. The chain uses TRBV7-6 and TRBJ2-1; a weak D match, TRBD1 (5 bases). In germline, CDR1 is SGHVS, CDR2 FNYEAQ. The length of the CDR3 is 14 residues. Here the CDR3 reads CASSLGSGNNEQFF. CDR3 in DNA: TGCGCCAGCAGCTTAGGATCAGGGAACAATGAGCAGTTCTTC.

The J gene is TRBJ1-2, the V gene TRBV6-5; maybe TRBD1 (6 bases). V dropped 2 bases and J dropped 6 bases, with 13 bases sitting between them. CDR1 and CDR2 (germline): MNHEY, SVGAGI. This CDR3 is built from 14 residues. DNA of the CDR3: TGTGCCAGCAGTTACCTCAGGGGCTCGGATGGCTACACCTTC. It yields the protein CASSYLRGSDGYTF.

The CDR3 DNA reads as TGTGCCAGCAGCTTAAAGAGCGGGGGGCAAAGAGATACGCAGTATTTT. This encodes CASSLKSGGQRDTQYF. This chain links TRBV11-3 with TRBJ2-3; 9 bases line up with TRBD2. CDR1 and CDR2 from the germline V gene are SGHNT and YENEEA. V lost 2 bases to trimming and J lost 5 bases; unmatched junction nucleotides: 8. This CDR3 spans 16 amino acids.

V is TRBV30 and J is TRBJ2-3; TRBD2 might be the D (5 bases). V shed 0 bases and J shed 6 bases, with 16 bases lying between them. From germline, CDR1 is GTSNPN and CDR2 SVGIG (reference sequence). CDR3 length: 15 residues. Written as DNA, the CDR3 is TGTGCCTGGAGTGTAGCGGTCAGTCAATCCGATACGCAGTATTTT. Protein product: CAWSVAVSQSDTQYF.

The chain joins TRBV11-2 to TRBJ1-1; tentatively, D is TRBD1 (5 bases). Germline V gene lookup returns CDR1 SGHAT and CDR2 FQNNGV. The CDR3 length is 12 residues. Trimming stripped 6 bases from V and 3 bases from J, with 8 bases between. The CDR3 DNA reads TGTGCCAGCAGTACCAGGGACACTGAAGCTTTCTTT. Encoded protein: CASSTRDTEAFF. The whole variable domain, filled in from reference TRBV11-2 and TRBJ1-1, reads EAGVAQSPRYKIIEKRQSVAFWCNPISGHATLYWYQQILGQGPKLLIQFQNNGVVDDSQLPKDRFSAERLKGVDSTLKIQPAKLEDSAVYLCASSTRDTEAFFGQGTRLTVV.

The chain couples TRBV5-8 to TRBJ2-5, with D possibly being TRBD1 (6 bases). This CDR3 is built from 15 residues. The germline V gene encodes CDR1 SGHTS and CDR2 YDEGEE. V gave up 9 bases and J gave up 0 bases, with 18 bases separating them. CDR3 loop: CATQGPSSYQETQYF. CDR3 DNA: TGTGCCACCCAGGGGCCCTCCTCGTACCAAGAGACCCAGTACTTC.

This CDR3 reads CASSGTTGNLGYTF. DNA for the CDR3: TGTGCCAGCAGCGGGACCACAGGGAATCTTGGCTACACCTTC. The J gene is TRBJ1-2, the V gene TRBV9; D possibly corresponds to TRBD1 (6 bases). V was pared by 3 bases and J by 7 bases, with 16 bases between. Germline V gives CDR1 SGDLS, CDR2 YYNGEE. The CDR3 runs to 14 residues.

The sample holds one count of this clone. The J gene is TRBJ1-2, the V gene TRBV28; 8 nucleotides agree with TRBD1. With 5 bases clipped from V and 4 bases from J, the junction kept 9 bases outside the gene matches. This CDR3 comprises 15 residues. Germline V gene data show CDR1 as MDHEN and CDR2 as SYDVKM. The CDR3 DNA reads as TGTGCCAGCAGTACCCACGGACAGGGTGGCTATGGCTACACCTTC. It is translated as CASSTHGQGGYGYTF.